The 8 T cell receptor beta chains below were found in one sample sequenced in a study of T cells in Graves' hyperthyroidism and ophthalmopathy. From RNA transcripts, TCR beta CDR3 regions were amplified. TCR CDR3 regions were first amplified by RT-PCR with HTBI primers. TCRdb itself ran the multiplex PCR reads through MiXCR, one entry per CDR3 protein. This table holds approximately 380,000 distinct CDR3 sequences, over 12% found once. Specimen: blood. These receptors originate from a man over 45 with Graves' ophthalmopathy.

This clonotype has a handful of counts. This chain links TRBV29-1 with TRBJ2-3; D unclear. V lost 5 bases, J lost 4 bases, and 13 bases lay in between. The germline gives CDR1 SQVTM, CDR2 ANQGSEA. The CDR3 contains 13 residues. The CDR3 protein is CSVRLVGADTQYF. The CDR3 DNA reads TGCAGCGTTAGATTAGTCGGCGCAGATACGCAGTATTTT.

This chain links TRBV19 with TRBJ2-3; the D gene is possibly TRBD1 (5 bases). Trimming removed 4 bases from V and 6 bases from J, with 14 bases in between. Germline CDR1 LNHDA, CDR2 SQIVND (reference sequence). The CDR3 consists of 14 residues. The DNA of the CDR3 is TGTGCCAGTAGTACCCCCAGGGTTCCCGATACGCAGTATTTT. The encoded protein is CASSTPRVPDTQYF.

This clonotype has ten or more counts. CDR3 sequence reads: CAVLGGPRWASASGEQETQYF. CDR3 bases: TGTGCCGTACTTGGGGGGCCGAGGTGGGCTTCCGCAAGCGGGGAACAAGAGACCCAGTACTTC. This chain links TRBV28 with TRBJ2-5, with D maybe TRBD2 (7 bases). CDR3 size: 21 residues. The germline V gene has CDR1 MDHEN and CDR2 SYDVKM. The V end lost 11 bases, the J end lost 2 bases, and 39 bases lay between the germline ends.

In its sample, this clonotype was seen many times. V gene TRBV5-1 combines with J gene TRBJ2-7, with 9 bases fitting TRBD1. Germline CDR1 reads SGHRS; CDR2 reads YFSETQ. CDR3 length: 15 amino acids. Trimming took 5 bases from V and 5 from J; bases not matched to a gene: 11. In DNA form, the CDR3 reads TGCGCCAGCAGTCAACCGGGACAGGGATTCAACGAGCAGTACTTC. It encodes CASSQPGQGFNEQYF. The full variable domain, completed using reference TRBV5-1 and TRBJ2-7, is KAGVTQTPRYLIKTRGQQVTLSCSPISGHRSVSWYQQTPGQGLQFLFEYFSETQRNKGNFPGRFSGRQFSNSRSEMNVSTLELGDSALYLCASSQPGQGFNEQYFGPGTRLTVT.

This clonotype was detected ten times or more. V is TRBV27 and J is TRBJ1-1; 7 bases fit TRBD1. Germline CDR1 is MNHEY and CDR2 is SMNVEV (reference sequence). Losses at the gene ends were 10 bases for V and 3 bases for J; bases not matched to a gene: 11. CDR3 length: 14 residues. The CDR3 DNA is TGTGCCACCAACAGGGGCCCTGGCGACACTGAAGCTTTCTTT. This sequence encodes CATNRGPGDTEAFF.

This clonotype was observed at least ten times. One junction end does not reproduce the germline sequence, and a read error may be involved. The V call is TRBV29-1, the J call TRBJ2-7, with 7 bases matching TRBD2. The CDR3 has 13 residues. CDR1 is SQVTM, CDR2 ANQGSEA, per germline. CDR3: CSVEGTREYGQYF. CDR3 sequence (DNA): TGCAGCGTTGAAGGGACTAGGGAGTACGGGCAGTACTTC.

The rearrangement joins TRBV5-6 to TRBJ1-1; 10 bases are shared with TRBD1. The CDR3 has 15 residues. V trimming: 4 bases; J trimming: 4 bases; junction bases outside the gene matches: 7. Germline V gene data show CDR1 as SGHDT and CDR2 as YYEEEE. CDR3 amino acids: CASSPTGGVGTEAFF. CDR3 DNA sequence: TGTGCCAGCAGCCCGACAGGGGGCGTCGGCACTGAAGCTTTCTTT.

In its sample, this clonotype was seen a few times. This chain links TRBV28 with TRBJ2-1; 16 nucleotides match TRBD2. Germline-derived CDR1 and CDR2 are MDHEN and SYDVKM. The junction had 10 bases not matched to a gene; V was cut back by 5 bases and J by 6 bases. CDR3 length equals 18 residues. The CDR3: CASSRLGTSGRAGNEQFF. The CDR3 region has the DNA TGTGCCAGCAGTCGCCTTGGGACTAGCGGGAGGGCCGGCAATGAGCAGTTCTTC.